The clone carrying this T cell receptor beta chain has a single count. CDR3 size: 17 residues. The germline gives CDR1 SGHTA, CDR2 FQGNSA. V lost 0 bases and J lost 6; bases outside the gene matches: 4. The data belong to a study of STAT5B mutations in CD4+ large granular lymphocyte leukemia. Overall study: Healthy donors showed HLA-associated enrichment of the CDR3 'QG' motif.

Healthy controls were blood donor buffy coats. Generated by immunoSEQ multiplex PCR, the TCRdb table keeps only in-frame clones and is missing some. The sample records approximately 32,000 clones, roughly 88% being singletons. Sequenced: CD4+ T cells from blood buffy coats. The clonotype was recovered from a human donor in good health. The chain uses TRBV7-2 and TRBJ2-2, with 13 positions matching TRBD2. The CDR3 DNA sequence: TGTGCCAGCAGCTTAGCGCTAACTAGCGGGAGGGCCGGGGAGCTGTTTTTT. Its protein is CASSLALTSGRAGELFF.